A single sample is the source of the 9 T cell receptor beta chains below, sequenced in a study of T cells after yellow fever vaccination. Using its own MiXCR run on the 5' RACE reads, TCRdb lists one record per CDR3 protein. Of hundreds of thousands of distinct CDR3 sequences listed, around an eighth are singletons. The input for sequencing was PBMCs, taken on the day of the yellow fever booster vaccination. The receptors were sampled from a man aged 25 to 40 who received the YFV17D yellow fever vaccine.

The chain uses TRBV2 and TRBJ2-5; the D is unclear. Trimming stripped 7 bases from V and 5 bases from J, with 17 bases between. Germline CDR1 reads SNHLY; CDR2 reads FYNNEI. CDR3 size: 14 residues. The CDR3 here is CASMKDRIAETQYF. CDR3 bases: TGTGCCAGCATGAAGGACCGCATCGCGGAGACCCAGTACTTC. The full variable domain, its missing parts supplied by reference TRBV2 and TRBJ2-5, is EPEVTQTPSHQVTQMGQEVILRCVPISNHLYFYWYRQILGQKVEFLVSFYNNEISEKSEIFDDQFSVERPDGSNFTLKIRSTKLEDSAMYFCASMKDRIAETQYFGPGTRLLVL.

This clonotype was counted between two and nine times. This sequence joins TRBV7-9 and TRBJ2-5, with 11 bases that match TRBD2. Losses at the gene ends were 10 bases for V and 13 bases for J; bases not matched to a gene: 11. The germline V gene encodes CDR1 SEHNR and CDR2 FQNEAQ (reference sequence). CDR3 length: 12 amino acids. The CDR3 loop is CATSGRSWLVYF. The DNA for the CDR3 is TGTGCCACTAGCGGGAGGTCGTGGTTGGTGTACTTC. The full variable domain, its missing parts supplied by reference TRBV7-9 and TRBJ2-5, is DTGVSQNPRHKITKRGQNVTFRCDPISEHNRLYWYRQTLGQGPEFLTYFQNEAQLEKSRLLSDRFSAERPKGSFSTLEIQRTEQGDSAMYLCATSGRSWLVYFGPGTRLLVL.

This chain links TRBV6-2 or TRBV6-3 with TRBJ2-1; tentatively, D is TRBD2 (6 bases). Trimming removed 7 bases at V and 3 bases at J, with 19 bases between. The CDR3 spans 16 residues. From germline, CDR1 is MNHEY and CDR2 SVGEGT. CDR3 protein: CASIKTFGGFYNEQFF. The CDR3 coding sequence is TGTGCCAGCATCAAAACCTTCGGGGGATTCTACAATGAGCAGTTCTTC.

CDR3 amino acids: CSARGIPGSPLHF. CDR3 DNA sequence: TGCAGTGCTAGAGGTATCCCTGGGTCACCCCTCCACTTT. The chain recombines TRBV20-1 with TRBJ1-6; no clear D. In germline, CDR1 is DFQATT, CDR2 SNEGSKA (reference sequence). V lost 1 base and J 10 bases, leaving 11 bases between the germline ends. This CDR3 spans 13 amino acids.

V and J are TRBV12-3 or TRBV12-4 and TRBJ2-7, with a tentative D call TRBD1 (6 bases). The CDR3 sequence is 13 residues long. The ends were cut back, 5 bases at V and 4 bases at J, with 12 bases in the middle. CDR3 nucleotide sequence: TGTGCCAGCAGTGCCCAGGGGCTGTACGAGCAGTACTTC. This sequence encodes CASSAQGLYEQYF.

This clonotype was seen ten or more times. The genes are TRBV20-1 and TRBJ2-2; 12 bases map to TRBD2. CDR1 is DFQATT, CDR2 SNEGSKA, per germline (reference sequence). The CDR3 extends over 16 amino acids. The trim removed 1 base at V and 7 bases at J, leaving 7 bases unmatched. In DNA form, the CDR3 reads TGCAGTGCTAGAGGACTAGCGGGAGCGTCGGACGGGGAGCTGTTTTTT. Translated: CSARGLAGASDGELFF.

The chain has TRBV30 and TRBJ1-5; the D gene is possibly TRBD1 (6 bases). Germline CDR1 GTSNPN, CDR2 SVGIG (reference sequence). Deletions cut 0 bases from V and 6 bases from J, with 12 bases between. CDR3 size: 14 residues. CDR3 DNA: TGTGCCTGGAGTGTACCCGGGGGCTCTCAGCCCCAGCATTTT. It is translated as CAWSVPGGSQPQHF.

The V call is TRBV15, the J call TRBJ2-5, with D tentatively TRBD2 (5 bases). This CDR3 spans 15 amino acids. V gave up 1 base and J gave up 0 bases, with 9 bases separating them. Germline V gene sequence: CDR1 LNHNV, CDR2 YYDKDF (reference sequence). The CDR3 protein is CATSRGDSDQETQYF. Written as DNA, the CDR3 is TGTGCCACCAGCAGAGGGGATAGCGACCAAGAGACCCAGTACTTC.

This clonotype has just a few counts. The rearrangement uses TRBV4-2 and TRBJ2-1, with TRBD2 matching over 10 bases. Germline CDR1 LGHNA, CDR2 YNFKEQ. V lost 0 bases and J lost 1; bases outside the gene matches: 0. The CDR3 length is 16 residues. Here the CDR3 reads CASSQELAGSYNEQFF. In nucleotides, the CDR3 is TGTGCCAGCAGCCAAGAACTAGCGGGATCCTACAATGAGCAGTTCTTC.